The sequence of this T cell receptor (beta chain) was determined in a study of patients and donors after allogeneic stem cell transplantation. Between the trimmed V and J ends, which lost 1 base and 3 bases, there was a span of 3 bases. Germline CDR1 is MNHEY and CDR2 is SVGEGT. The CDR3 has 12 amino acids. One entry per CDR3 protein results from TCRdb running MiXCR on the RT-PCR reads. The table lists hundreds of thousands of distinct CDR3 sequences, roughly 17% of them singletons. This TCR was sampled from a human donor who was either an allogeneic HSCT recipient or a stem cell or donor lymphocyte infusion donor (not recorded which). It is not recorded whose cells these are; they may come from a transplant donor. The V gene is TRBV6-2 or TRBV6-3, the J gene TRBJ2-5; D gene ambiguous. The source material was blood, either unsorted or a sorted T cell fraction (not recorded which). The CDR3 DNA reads TGTGCCAGCAGTTACTGGGAAGAGACCCAGTACTTC. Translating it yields CASSYWEETQYF.